This TCR beta chain stems from a study of CXCR3-negative and CXCR3-positive naive CD8 T cells. Study-wide results and limits: CXCR3 levels fell partly with cryopreservation; most assays relied on fresh PBMCs. In naive cells, CXCR3-negative and CXCR3-positive subsets had similar TRBV-TRBJ usage; memory cells differed. Both naive subsets showed comparably high diversity, and memory CD8+ cells showed much lower diversity.

Germline CDR1 and CDR2: DFQATT and SNEGSKA (reference sequence). The CDR3 is made up of 16 amino acids. All TRB cDNA libraries came from 5' RACE performed with UMI labels. TCRdb reprocessed the 5' RACE reads and keeps a single row for each CDR3 protein, giving no DNA. The ten top clones account for 1.5% to 2%, within a sample of approximately 88,000 distinct CDR3 sequences. Comments on this clonotype: The target antigen is unknown.

This sequence originates from a human donor in good health. Some clones in this sample may be carry-over from other donors' samples. Material: naive CXCR3- CD8+ T cells from blood. Subset specified: CD45RO-CCR7+CD27+CD95- naive CD8+ T cells lacking CXCR3 (TNR3-). The chain combines TRBV20-1 with TRBJ2-2; without DNA, the TCRdb call of TRBD2 cannot be checked. CDR3 sequence: CSAIGRRGSNTGELFF.